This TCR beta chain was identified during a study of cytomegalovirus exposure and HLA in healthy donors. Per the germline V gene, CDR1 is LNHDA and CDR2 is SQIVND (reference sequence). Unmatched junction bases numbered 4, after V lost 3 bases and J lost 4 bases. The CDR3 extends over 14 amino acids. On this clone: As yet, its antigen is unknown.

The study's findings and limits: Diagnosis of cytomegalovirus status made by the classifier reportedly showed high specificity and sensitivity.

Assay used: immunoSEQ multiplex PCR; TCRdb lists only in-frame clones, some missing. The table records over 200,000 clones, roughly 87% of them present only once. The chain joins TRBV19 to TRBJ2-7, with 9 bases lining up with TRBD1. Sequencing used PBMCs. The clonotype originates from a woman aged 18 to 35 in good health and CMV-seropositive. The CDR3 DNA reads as TGTGCCAGTAGTATTGGACAGGGGTCTTACGAGCAGTACTTC. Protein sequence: CASSIGQGSYEQYF.